These 10 T cell receptor beta chains were all obtained from the same sample, sequenced in a study of T cell repertoires in cytomegalovirus infection. From the reads, TCRdb called clonotypes with MiXCR, one entry per CDR3 protein. This repertoire shows about 530,000 distinct CDR3 sequences, around 27% found once; its top ten account for roughly 13%. The sample taken for sequencing was PBMCs. These receptors all stem from a human donor in good health (CMV status not recorded). Some clones in this sample may be carry-over from other donors' samples.

The V and J genes are TRBV25-1 and TRBJ2-1, with D perhaps matching TRBD1 (5 bases). The V and J ends lost 3 bases and 7 bases respectively, with 10 bases between them. Germline V gene sequence: CDR1 MGHDK, CDR2 SYGVNS. The CDR3 totals 13 residues. CDR3 nucleotides: TGTGCCAGCAGTGAGGACAACCCAAATGAGCAGTTCTTC. Protein sequence: CASSEDNPNEQFF.

This clonotype has a count of ten or more. V usage is TRBV7-2 and J usage is TRBJ2-4, with TRBD2 matching 8 bases. This CDR3 comprises 17 residues. CDR1 and CDR2 from the germline V gene are SGHTA and FQGNSA. V lost 5 bases and J lost 1; bases outside the gene matches: 10. The CDR3, as DNA: TGTGCCAGCAGCAGACAAGCGGGAGAATCTGCCAAAAACATTCAGTACTTC. It codes for CASSRQAGESAKNIQYF.

This clonotype was recorded a few times. The chain carries TRBV4-3 and TRBJ1-1, with TRBD1 as a possible D gene (5 bases). Germline values: CDR1 LGHNA, CDR2 YSLEER. The CDR3 has 15 amino acids. Deletions cut 4 bases from V and 4 bases from J, with 16 bases between. CDR3 DNA: TGCGCCAGCAGCCCGTACCAGGGTGTAGGCACTGAAGCTTTCTTT. Translation gives CASSPYQGVGTEAFF.

The J gene is TRBJ2-5, the V gene TRBV29-1; tentatively, D is TRBD1 (6 bases). V lost 1 base to trimming and J lost 4 bases, with 13 bases between them. Per the germline V gene, CDR1 is SQVTM and CDR2 is ANQGSEA. CDR3 length equals 14 residues. Here the CDR3 reads CSVEAPRGRETQYF. CDR3 DNA sequence: TGCAGCGTTGAAGCCCCCAGGGGTCGAGAGACCCAGTACTTC.

The CDR3 DNA follows: TGTGCCAGCAGCTACAAGGGACAGGGAAGGGAGACCCAGTACTTC. It yields the protein CASSYKGQGRETQYF. V is TRBV7-9 and J is TRBJ2-5; the match to TRBD1 covers 9 bases. The V and J ends lost 4 bases and 5 bases, in that order; junction bases with no gene match: 8. CDR3 length: 15 residues. Germline V gene sequence: CDR1 SEHNR, CDR2 FQNEAQ (reference sequence).

This clonotype was seen just once. One end of the junction does not line up with germline, which may come from a read error. V and J are TRBV12-5 and TRBJ2-5; D ambiguous. Per the germline V gene, CDR1 is LGHNT and CDR2 is FRNRAP. This CDR3 region has 16 residues. The CDR3 DNA reads as TGTGCTAGTGGTTCGCCCTTGTCCGGCCTCCGAGAGACCCAGTGCTTC. This gives the protein CASGSPLSGLRETQCF.

V gene TRBV27 combines with J gene TRBJ2-5; 9 nucleotides match TRBD1. This CDR3 is 14 amino acids long. Germline V gene sequence: CDR1 MNHEY, CDR2 SMNVEV (reference sequence). After removal of 5 bases from V and 5 bases from J, the junction contained 6 bases not matched to a gene. The CDR3 DNA reads TGTGCCAGCAGTAGGGACAGGGAGACGGAGACCCAGTACTTC. It encodes CASSRDRETETQYF.

There are a few counts of this clonotype. The genes are TRBV27 and TRBJ1-2, with 7 bases that match TRBD1. The junction had 10 bases not matched to a gene; V was cut back by 4 bases and J by 8 bases. Germline CDR1 and CDR2: MNHEY and SMNVEV (reference sequence). CDR3 length: 14 residues. The chain's CDR3 is CASSSGGAWGGYTF. The CDR3 nucleotides are TGTGCCAGCAGTTCAGGGGGGGCATGGGGAGGCTACACCTTC.

The chain combines TRBV14 with TRBJ1-1, with unresolved D. Germline V gene data show CDR1 as SGHDN and CDR2 as FVKESK. This CDR3 has 14 residues. Trimming removed 0 bases from V and 3 bases from J, with 8 bases in between. The CDR3 nucleotides read TGTGCCAGCAGCCAAGATTACGGGGACACTGAAGCTTTCTTT. Translation gives CASSQDYGDTEAFF.

The chain links TRBV7-2 to TRBJ2-7; D unclear. The germline V and J ends were trimmed by 5 bases and 2 bases, with 13 bases remaining between them. Germline V CDR1 and CDR2: SGHTA, FQGNSA. There are 14 residues in the CDR3. The CDR3 sequence: CASSDSSFPYEQYF. Written as DNA, the CDR3 is TGTGCCAGCAGCGATTCTAGTTTCCCCTACGAGCAGTACTTC.